The next 27 T cell receptor beta chains were all read from a single sample in a study of T-cell reconstitution after alpha-beta-depleted transplantation in children. Unique molecular identifiers were built into the TCRbeta library. TCRdb independently ran MiXCR on the PCR reads; one entry per CDR3 protein. The sample includes about 500,000 distinct CDR3 sequences, 32% of them seen just once. Sequencing used PBMCs from the stem cell graft donor, obtained from the stem cell graft. These receptors came from a human donor who donated a stem cell graft to a child with aplastic anemia.

This clonotype appeared a few times. The chain recombines TRBV2 with TRBJ2-2; tentative D call: TRBD1 (6 bases). V dropped 6 bases and J dropped 5 bases, with 19 bases sitting between them. From germline, CDR1 is SNHLY and CDR2 FYNNEI. The length of the CDR3 is 16 residues. The CDR3 spells CASSIEGHGNTGELFF. The CDR3 DNA follows: TGTGCCAGCAGCATAGAGGGACACGGAAATACCGGGGAGCTGTTTTTT. The whole variable domain, filled in from reference TRBV2 and TRBJ2-2, reads EPEVTQTPSHQVTQMGQEVILRCVPISNHLYFYWYRQILGQKVEFLVSFYNNEISEKSEIFDDQFSVERPDGSNFTLKIRSTKLEDSAMYFCASSIEGHGNTGELFFGEGSRLTVL.

The chain employs TRBV4-2 and TRBJ1-2; D possibly corresponds to TRBD1 (6 bases). Germline V gene lookup returns CDR1 LGHNA and CDR2 YNFKEQ. The CDR3 runs to 15 residues. Trimming removed 0 bases at V and 5 bases at J, with 13 bases between. The DNA for the CDR3 is TGTGCCAGCAGCCAAGATAGTACAGGGTTGTATGGCTACACCTTC. Its translation is CASSQDSTGLYGYTF.

This clonotype has just a few counts. The rearrangement links TRBV27 to TRBJ1-2; the D is unclear. The CDR3 is 13 residues long. Germline lookup yields CDR1 MNHEY and CDR2 SMNVEV (reference sequence). The V end lost 3 bases, the J end lost 7 bases, and 12 bases lay between the germline ends. The DNA of the CDR3 is TGTGCCAGCAGTTTGGAGGTCTCTGGTGGCTACACCTTC. Translating it yields CASSLEVSGGYTF.

The chain is built from TRBV6-2 or TRBV6-3 and TRBJ2-7, with 10 bases that match TRBD2. CDR3 size: 15 residues. CDR1 is MNHEY and CDR2 is SVGEGT in the germline V gene. J gave up 2 bases and V 2 bases, and 3 bases lay outside the gene matches. The DNA of the CDR3 is TGTGCCAGCAGTTACGGGCTAGCGGGAGCCTACGAGCAGTACTTC. Its translation is CASSYGLAGAYEQYF.

The chain couples TRBV20-1 to TRBJ1-2; 7 nucleotides align to TRBD1. CDR3 length: 14 amino acids. J gave up 3 bases and V 1 base, and 5 bases lay outside the gene matches. The V gene's germline CDR1 is DFQATT and CDR2 SNEGSKA (reference sequence). CDR3 residues: CSARGTGRDYGYTF. The CDR3 DNA follows: TGCAGTGCTAGAGGGACAGGAAGAGACTATGGCTACACCTTC.

This clonotype was seen just once. CDR3 sequence reads: CASSLAGVGQPQHF. In nucleotides, the CDR3 is TGCGCCAGCAGCTTAGCTGGGGTAGGCCAGCCCCAGCATTTT. The gene calls are TRBV5-1 and TRBJ1-5, with D uncertain. The CDR3 is 14 amino acids. The germline CDR1 and CDR2 sequences are SGHRS and YFSETQ. Trimming left V 2 bases short and J 7 bases short, with 13 bases between.

This clonotype was counted between two and nine times. The chain employs TRBV9 and TRBJ1-2; 8 positions match TRBD1. The CDR3 has 14 residues. Germline V CDR1 and CDR2: SGDLS, YYNGEE. Unmatched junction bases numbered 9, after V lost 5 bases and J lost 6 bases. The CDR3 loop reads CASSGHGTGNGYTF. The CDR3 DNA reads as TGTGCCAGCAGTGGACACGGGACAGGCAATGGCTACACCTTC.

The chain uses TRBV7-8 and TRBJ2-7; TRBD2 might be the D (6 bases). The V end lost 1 base, the J end lost 2 bases, and 15 bases lay between the germline ends. Germline values: CDR1 SGHVS, CDR2 FQNEAQ. This CDR3 is built from 16 residues. For the CDR3, the DNA is TGTGCCAGCAGCTTAGAGGGACTGGGTTTAACCTACGAGCAGTACTTC. It codes for CASSLEGLGLTYEQYF.

The rearrangement uses TRBV29-1 and TRBJ1-2, with unresolved D. Trimming shortened V by 3 bases and J by 0 bases, and 5 bases separated the two germline ends. Germline CDR1 SQVTM, CDR2 ANQGSEA. This CDR3 region has 12 residues. The CDR3 DNA follows: TGCAGCGTTGACCCGACTAACTATGGCTACACCTTC. It codes for CSVDPTNYGYTF. Variable domain in full (rest from reference TRBV29-1 and TRBJ1-2): SAVISQKPSRDICQRGTSLTIQCQVDSQVTMMFWYRQQPGQSLTLIATANQGSEATYESGFVIDKFPISRPNLTFSTLTVSNMSPEDSSIYLCSVDPTNYGYTFGSGTRLTVV.

J is TRBJ2-5 and V is TRBV27; D is ambiguous. Trimming pared 2 bases from V and 1 base from J, leaving 17 bases between. The CDR3 spans 17 residues. CDR1 is MNHEY and CDR2 is SMNVEV in the germline V gene (reference sequence). In nucleotides, the CDR3 is TGTGCCAGCAGTTTAAAAGGTTTTGGCGGTCTCCAAGAGACCCAGTACTTC. It is translated as CASSLKGFGGLQETQYF.

The V gene is TRBV7-9, the J gene TRBJ2-1, with no clear D. Trimming took 3 bases from V and 4 from J, leaving 16 bases between them. The CDR3 totals 16 residues. Per the germline V gene, CDR1 is SEHNR and CDR2 is FQNEAQ (reference sequence). CDR3: CASSFPPAHLYNEQFF. The CDR3 bases are TGTGCCAGCAGCTTTCCCCCCGCCCACTTATACAATGAGCAGTTCTTC. The entire variable domain, with the rest obtained from reference TRBV7-9 and TRBJ2-1, is as follows: DTGVSQNPRHKITKRGQNVTFRCDPISEHNRLYWYRQTLGQGPEFLTYFQNEAQLEKSRLLSDRFSAERPKGSFSTLEIQRTEQGDSAMYLCASSFPPAHLYNEQFFGPGTRLTVL.

V gene TRBV25-1 combines with J gene TRBJ2-2; 8 nucleotides agree with TRBD1. CDR3 size: 15 residues. CDR1 is MGHDK, CDR2 SYGVNS, per germline. Trimming removed 6 bases from V and 7 bases from J; junction bases left unmatched: 10. CDR3 residues: CASRAPGGLNGELFF. CDR3 coding DNA: TGTGCCAGCAGGGCCCCAGGGGGCTTGAACGGGGAGCTGTTTTTT. Using reference TRBV25-1 and TRBJ2-2 for the parts outside the CDR3, the full variable domain is EADIYQTPRYLVIGTGKKITLECSQTMGHDKMYWYQQDPGMELHLIHYSYGVNSTEKGDLSSESTVSRIRTEHFPLTLESARPSHTSQYLCASRAPGGLNGELFFGEGSRLTVL.

This clonotype was seen a handful of times. The chain recombines TRBV13 with TRBJ2-1; D is possibly TRBD2 (5 bases). The CDR3 extends over 15 amino acids. Germline V gene sequence: CDR1 PRHDT, CDR2 FYEKMQ (reference sequence). Trimming shortened V by 3 bases and J by 3 bases, and 12 bases separated the two germline ends. The chain's CDR3 is CASSFKRINYNEQFF. CDR3 coding DNA: TGTGCCAGCAGCTTTAAGCGGATAAACTACAATGAGCAGTTCTTC.

Of note for this clonotype: The junction shows a germline mismatch at one end, possibly a read error. The CDR3 bases are TGCGCTAGCAGTCCCCGGGGCCTATTTAACTATGGCTACACCTTC. This encodes CASSPRGLFNYGYTF. J is TRBJ1-2 and V is TRBV5-1; a weak D match, TRBD1 (5 bases). This CDR3 is built from 15 residues. Germline V gene lookup returns CDR1 SGHRS and CDR2 YFSETQ.

The J gene is TRBJ1-6, the V gene TRBV20-1; 9 bases are a match to TRBD1. The V segment lost 6 bases and the J segment 0 bases; nucleotides outside the gene matches: 6. CDR1 is DFQATT, CDR2 SNEGSKA, per germline (reference sequence). This CDR3 has 16 residues. The CDR3 DNA is TGCAGTGCCGGAGGGACAGGGAGCTCCTATAATTCACCCCTCCACTTT. Its translation is CSAGGTGSSYNSPLHF.

The CDR3 DNA reads as TGTGCCAGCAGTGAAAGTACGGGATCCTACAATGAGCAGTTCTTC. It encodes CASSESTGSYNEQFF. The rearrangement joins TRBV25-1 to TRBJ2-1, with TRBD2 as a possible D gene (5 bases). Germline V CDR1 and CDR2: MGHDK, SYGVNS. This CDR3 is 15 amino acids long. V was pared by 2 bases and J by 1 base, with 9 bases between. The full variable domain, completed using reference TRBV25-1 and TRBJ2-1, is EADIYQTPRYLVIGTGKKITLECSQTMGHDKMYWYQQDPGMELHLIHYSYGVNSTEKGDLSSESTVSRIRTEHFPLTLESARPSHTSQYLCASSESTGSYNEQFFGPGTRLTVL.

In DNA form, the CDR3 reads TGTGCCAGCAGCGGACAGGGGCTCATTACCGGGGAGCTGTTTTTT. This encodes CASSGQGLITGELFF. The chain carries TRBV7-2 and TRBJ2-2; 9 bases are a match to TRBD1. Trimming cost V 5 bases and J 5 bases; bases outside gene matches: 6. The CDR3 sequence is 15 residues long. Germline V gene data show CDR1 as SGHTA and CDR2 as FQGNSA.

In its sample, this clonotype was seen a few times. This chain links TRBV9 with TRBJ2-3; 7 nucleotides line up with TRBD1. Germline-derived CDR1 and CDR2 are SGDLS and YYNGEE. J lost 3 bases, V lost 2 bases, and 6 bases had no gene match. This CDR3 has 15 residues. The CDR3 sequence: CASSVFDRATDTQYF. As DNA, the CDR3 is TGTGCCAGCAGCGTTTTTGACAGGGCTACAGATACGCAGTATTTT.

The V and J genes are TRBV18 and TRBJ1-1, with 10 bases fitting TRBD1. The junction had 3 bases not matched to a gene; V was cut back by 5 bases and J by 3 bases. Germline CDR1 KGHSH, CDR2 LQKENI. The CDR3 has 14 residues. The CDR3 here is CASSSTGGYTEAFF. In DNA, the CDR3 is TGTGCCAGCTCATCGACAGGGGGCTACACTGAAGCTTTCTTT.

CDR3 nucleotides: TGTGCCAGCAGCCTCACAGGGGCCGGCAATTACGAGCAGTACTTC. Protein sequence: CASSLTGAGNYEQYF. The chain couples TRBV27 to TRBJ2-7; 7 nucleotides align to TRBD1. The trim removed 6 bases at V and 4 bases at J, leaving 12 bases unmatched. The CDR3 is 15 amino acids. Germline-derived CDR1 and CDR2 are MNHEY and SMNVEV (reference sequence).

V gene TRBV7-9 combines with J gene TRBJ2-5, with TRBD2 identical over 9 bases. Germline CDR1 reads SEHNR; CDR2 reads FQNEAQ (reference sequence). Losses at the gene ends were 2 bases for V and 5 bases for J; bases not matched to a gene: 9. There are 16 residues in the CDR3. The chain's CDR3 is CASSLPIAGAAETQYF. DNA of the CDR3: TGTGCCAGCAGCTTACCAATAGCGGGAGCGGCGGAGACCCAGTACTTC.

This clonotype has a handful of counts. The rearrangement joins TRBV12-3 or TRBV12-4 to TRBJ2-3; 14 positions agree with TRBD2. Trimming removed 5 bases from V and 5 bases from J; junction bases left unmatched: 12. The CDR3 sequence is 18 residues long. CDR3 protein: CASSPTLGTSGSQDTQYF. Here the CDR3 DNA reads TGTGCCAGCAGTCCTACGTTGGGGACTAGCGGGAGTCAAGATACGCAGTATTTT.

The chain uses TRBV7-3 and TRBJ2-3; the match to TRBD2 covers 9 bases. Germline values: CDR1 SGHTA, CDR2 FQGTGA. V lost 5 bases and J lost 0; bases outside the gene matches: 6. The CDR3 length is 16 residues. For the CDR3, the DNA is TGTGCCAGCAGCCCCCGGGGACTAGCTAGCACAGATACGCAGTATTTT. Residues: CASSPRGLASTDTQYF.

The chain joins TRBV14 to TRBJ2-5; D unclear. V dropped 0 bases and J dropped 1 base, with 12 bases sitting between them. CDR3 size: 16 residues. The germline V gene has CDR1 SGHDN and CDR2 FVKESK. CDR3 nucleotides: TGTGCCAGCAGCCAAGAAGGGCAGAGGACCCAAGAGACCCAGTACTTC. Translated, it gives CASSQEGQRTQETQYF.

In this sample, this clonotype turned up a few times. This chain joins TRBV10-3 and TRBJ2-7; D might be TRBD1 or TRBD2, each matching 5 bases. The germline gives CDR1 ENHRY, CDR2 SYGVKD. With 2 bases removed from V and 2 bases from J, the gap between germline ends came to 13 bases. The CDR3 has 15 amino acids. The CDR3 nucleotides are TGTGCCATCAGTGAGCCAGGGACCGCGACCTACGAGCAGTACTTC. Translated, it gives CAISEPGTATYEQYF.

This clonotype was counted between two and nine times. The V and J genes are TRBV5-4 and TRBJ2-5; perhaps TRBD2 as D (6 bases). Germline V CDR1 and CDR2: SGHNT, YYREEE (reference sequence). The CDR3 is made up of 15 amino acids. The ends were cut back, 0 bases at V and 4 bases at J, with 13 bases in the middle. CDR3: CASSLAHGGRETQYF. The CDR3 coding sequence is TGTGCCAGCAGCTTGGCCCACGGAGGGCGAGAGACCCAGTACTTC.

The rearrangement links TRBV5-4 to TRBJ2-3, with TRBD2 matching over 9 bases. Germline V CDR1 and CDR2: SGHNT, YYREEE (reference sequence). After removal of 10 bases from V and 1 base from J, the junction contained 16 bases not matched to a gene. This CDR3 comprises 17 residues. The CDR3 is CAWRGVAGVLRTDTQYF. The CDR3 DNA reads as TGTGCCTGGCGTGGTGTAGCGGGAGTCCTTCGCACAGATACGCAGTATTTT.